This T cell receptor (beta chain) came from a study of cytomegalovirus exposure and HLA in healthy donors. Study at large: The 120 or so validation repertoires were produced on the same platform as the 550 to 750 repertoires of the first cohort. This was reported in a later analysis.

TCRdb keeps only in-frame clones here, not all; method: immunoSEQ multiplex PCR. This sample has 90,000 to 110,000 clones, with roughly nine tenths found just once. CDR3 length: 15 amino acids. V shed 5 bases and J 8 bases; nucleotides not matched to a gene: 12. Germline CDR1 reads SQVTM; CDR2 reads ANQGSEA. Points from the study as a whole: Cytomegalovirus-associated status was assigned to 164 TCR beta chains. In vitro testing confirmed a few CMV-associated chains as specific for CMV antigens.

Donors were drawn from the approximately 130-subject validation cohort, separate from the 666-subject first cohort. Points on this clone: Its specificity is unknown.

Source material: PBMCs. This sequence joins TRBV29-1 and TRBJ2-2, with 9 nucleotides matching TRBD1. This TCR was sampled from a young woman in good health and CMV-seropositive. CDR3 residues: CSVKDRGTLSGELFF. In DNA form, the CDR3 reads TGCAGCGTTAAGGACAGGGGAACCCTTAGTGGGGAGCTGTTTTTT.